This is a list of T cell receptor beta chains from one sample in a study of control samples from healthy donors and cancer patients. The data were produced by immunoSEQ multiplex PCR, yet TCRdb's version contains in-frame clones alone and is incomplete. This table has roughly 450,000 clones, 75% to 95% appearing once. Sample: PBMCs. The receptors come from a man aged 35 to 55 with head and neck cancer. CDR3s include the opening cysteine and the closing phenylalanine or tryptophan. The D gene is left open where the match is weak. Some rows have no size entry. The others give once, few or many, or a class for an expanded clone.

clone size	V gene	CDR3 length	J gene	D gene	CDR3 DNA	CDR3 protein
NA	TRBV6-4	13	TRBJ1-5	NA	TGTGCCAGCAGTCTCGACGAGCGTCAGCCCCAGCATTTT	CASSLDERQPQHF
NA	TRBV4-2	16	TRBJ2-1	TRBD2	TGTGCCAGCAGCCAAGATGGAACTAGCGGGTCCACCCTCGAGGTCTTC	CASSQDGTSGSTLEVF
NA	TRBV6-1	14	TRBJ1-1	NA	TGTGCCAGCAGTGAACAGGGGAGGTTCCCTGAAGCTTTCTTT	CASSEQGRFPEAFF
NA	TRBV15	17	TRBJ2-3	TRBD2	TGTGCCACCAGCAGAGGAGGACTAGCGGGAGGGGAGGATACGCAGTATTTT	CATSRGGLAGGEDTQYF
NA	TRBV7-8	14	TRBJ2-7	NA	TGTGCCAGCAGCTTAAGTCGGGAGTCCTACGAGCAGTACTTC	CASSLSRESYEQYF
NA	TRBV9	15	TRBJ2-7	TRBD2	TGTGCCAGCAGCACTGGGGGAGGGGTTATTTCAGAGCAGTACTTC	CASSTGGGVISEQYF
NA	TRBV5-1	13	TRBJ2-7	NA	TGCGCCAGCAGCGATAGAACCTCCTACGAGCAGTACTTC	CASSDRTSYEQYF
NA	TRBV19	14	TRBJ2-7	TRBD1	TGTGCCAGTAGTACCCGACAGGGTACCTACGAGCAGTACTTC	CASSTRQGTYEQYF
NA	TRBV28	16	TRBJ1-2	TRBD1	TGTGCCAGCAGTACCCCGGGGTCAGGGGGATTCTATGGCTACACCTTC	CASSTPGSGGFYGYTF
NA	TRBV9	15	TRBJ1-2	NA	TGTGCCAGCAGCGAGACCGGGTCGTCATCCTATGGCTACACCTTC	CASSETGSSSYGYTF
NA	TRBV7-8	15	TRBJ2-5	NA	TGTGCCAGCAGCAGAACTGCAGGGGATGCGGAGACCCAGTACTTC	CASSRTAGDAETQYF
NA	TRBV4-1	14	TRBJ2-7	NA	TGCGCCAGCAGCCAGCCACAGGGAAACTACGAGCAGTACTTC	CASSQPQGNYEQYF
NA	TRBV5-1	18	TRBJ2-7	TRBD2	TGCGCCAGCAGCCCGCGGCCCAAACTAGCGCGCAGCTCCTACGAGCAGTACTTC	CASSPRPKLARSSYEQYF
NA	TRBV6-6	15	TRBJ1-2	NA	TGTGCCAGCAGTCCGAACGGGGGTCCCCTCTATGGCTACACCTTC	CASSPNGGPLYGYTF
NA	TRBV5-1	15	TRBJ2-3	NA	TGCGCCAGCAGCTCTCAGGGGACCTTCACAGATACGCAGTATTTT	CASSSQGTFTDTQYF
NA	TRBV2	17	TRBJ2-1	NA	TGTGCCAGCAGTGTCATAAGACCCTCCGGGGCCTACAATGAGCAGTTCTTC	CASSVIRPSGAYNEQFF
NA	TRBV9	14	TRBJ2-7	NA	TGTGCCAGCAGCGTAAGCCCCGGCGCCTACGAGCAGTACTTC	CASSVSPGAYEQYF
NA	TRBV18	14	TRBJ1-5	NA	TGTGCCAGCTCACGAGGGAATAGCAATCAGCCCCAGCATTTT	CASSRGNSNQPQHF
once	TRBV28	14	TRBJ1-1	NA	TGTGCCAGCAGTTTTTCGTCAGCGAACACTGAAGCTTTCTTT	CASSFSSANTEAFF
NA	TRBV5-6	17	TRBJ2-4	NA	TGTGCCAGCAGCTTGGGGCAGCTAAGACTAGCCAAAAACATTCAGTACTTC	CASSLGQLRLAKNIQYF
NA	TRBV7-2	15	TRBJ2-1	NA	TGTGCCAGCAGCTTAATGGGGGAAACCTACAATGAGCAGTTCTTC	CASSLMGETYNEQFF
NA	TRBV5-1	15	TRBJ2-5	NA	TGCGCCAGCAGCTTGGGGACACGGACTAAAGAGACCCAGTACTTC	CASSLGTRTKETQYF
NA	TRBV6-5	14	TRBJ2-7	NA	TGTGCCAGCAGTCGTTTCACCACCTCCTACGAGCAGTACTTC	CASSRFTTSYEQYF
NA	TRBV27	13	TRBJ2-7	NA	TGTGCCAGCAGCCGAAATTCTGTCTACGAGCAGTACTTC	CASSRNSVYEQYF
once	TRBV19	14	TRBJ1-1	NA	TGTGCCAGTAATCGGCCTGGCCGGGCCACTGAAGCTTTCTTT	CASNRPGRATEAFF
NA	TRBV7-2	14	TRBJ2-7	NA	TGTGCCAGCAGCTCCCCCCGGGGCGACTACGAGCAGTACTTC	CASSSPRGDYEQYF
NA	TRBV2	14	TRBJ2-1	NA	TGTGCCAGCAGGGACAGCGGAAGGAGGAATGAGCAGTTCTTC	CASRDSGRRNEQFF
once	TRBV28	16	TRBJ1-1	TRBD1	TGTGCCAGCAGTCCGCTAGACAGGGCTATGAACACTGAAGCTTTCTTT	CASSPLDRAMNTEAFF